The 18 T cell receptor beta chains given below trace back to one sample, sequenced in a study of blood T cell repertoires in COVID-19. The repertoire was sequenced with immunoSEQ multiplex PCR; TCRdb's copy has only in-frame clones and lacks some. Here the sample spans over 350,000 clones, about 89% being singletons. Sequencing input: PBMCs or T cells enriched from blood (not recorded which). These receptor sequences come from a woman in her thirties or forties who had been exposed to COVID-19.

The chain combines TRBV10-1 with TRBJ2-7; 7 bases agree with TRBD1. The germline V gene has CDR1 WNHNN and CDR2 SYGVQD (reference sequence). V was clipped by 8 bases and J by 4 bases; unmatched bases: 17. CDR3 length: 16 amino acids. The CDR3 here is CASRSVQGLLPYEQYF. The CDR3 DNA sequence: TGCGCCAGCCGGTCGGTACAGGGGCTACTACCTTACGAGCAGTACTTC.

The V call is TRBV2, the J call TRBJ2-7, with a weak D call TRBD2 (7 bases). The V end was cut by 8 bases, the J end by 2 bases, with 16 bases between. The germline V gene has CDR1 SNHLY and CDR2 FYNNEI. The CDR3 loop spans 14 amino acids. CDR3 coding DNA: TGTGCCAGCGTCGAGGGGGGGGCCCCCTACGAGCAGTACTTC. This sequence encodes CASVEGGAPYEQYF.

This chain links TRBV5-4 with TRBJ1-1; 10 bases fit TRBD1. Germline values: CDR1 SGHNT, CDR2 YYREEE (reference sequence). V lost 4 bases and J lost 0; bases outside the gene matches: 6. The CDR3 consists of 16 residues. The CDR3 region has the DNA TGTGCCAGCAGCAAAAGGGACAGGGGATTGAACACTGAAGCTTTCTTT. Protein product: CASSKRDRGLNTEAFF.

The chain is built from TRBV19 and TRBJ1-5, with 10 positions matching TRBD1. This CDR3 is built from 16 residues. Trimming removed 5 bases from V and 0 bases from J; junction bases left unmatched: 4. The V gene's germline CDR1 is LNHDA and CDR2 SQIVND (reference sequence). The CDR3 DNA follows: TGTGCCAGTAGTCCCGGGACAGGGGTTAGCAATCAGCCCCAGCATTTT. This translates into CASSPGTGVSNQPQHF. Full variable domain (rest looked up from reference TRBV19 and TRBJ1-5): DGGITQSPKYLFRKEGQNVTLSCEQNLNHDAMYWYRQDPGQGLRLIYYSQIVNDFQKGDIAEGYSVSREKKESFPLTVTSAQKNPTAFYLCASSPGTGVSNQPQHFGDGTRLSIL.

The chain has TRBV19 and TRBJ1-2; D possibly corresponds to TRBD1 (5 bases). The germline CDR1 and CDR2 sequences are LNHDA and SQIVND (reference sequence). The V and J ends lost 5 bases and 2 bases respectively, with 12 bases between them. The CDR3 contains 14 residues. The chain's CDR3 is CASSRWKGNYGYTF. In DNA, the CDR3 is TGTGCCAGTAGTCGGTGGAAGGGGAACTATGGCTACACCTTC.

The rearrangement links TRBV2 to TRBJ1-2; the D is unclear. The germline V gene encodes CDR1 SNHLY and CDR2 FYNNEI. Trimming removed 8 bases from V and 8 bases from J, with 12 bases in between. The CDR3 runs 11 residues. The DNA of the CDR3 is TGTGCCAGCTCGCCCCCGGGGGGCTACACCTTC. It is translated as CASSPPGGYTF.

In its sample, this clone was seen once. V and J are TRBV6-5 and TRBJ1-2; TRBD1 might be the D (6 bases). This CDR3 has 16 amino acids. Germline V lookup: CDR1 MNHEY, CDR2 SVGAGI. The V and J ends lost 0 bases and 7 bases respectively, with 18 bases between them. DNA for the CDR3: TGTGCCAGCAGTTACTCGGGGATGACAGGAGTTGGTGGCTACACCTTC. Residues: CASSYSGMTGVGGYTF.

This clone came up once. This chain uses TRBV28 with TRBJ1-5; no clear D gene. CDR3 size: 13 residues. Trimming stripped 5 bases from V and 7 bases from J, with 12 bases between. From germline, CDR1 is MDHEN and CDR2 SYDVKM. Here the CDR3 reads CASSLFGGQPQHF. The CDR3 DNA follows: TGTGCCAGCAGTCTCTTTGGTGGCCAGCCCCAGCATTTT.

This chain uses TRBV11-1 with TRBJ1-6; 7 bases map to TRBD1. The CDR3 is 15 amino acids. V lost 5 bases to trimming and J lost 2 bases; unmatched junction nucleotides: 3. Germline V gives CDR1 SGHAT, CDR2 FQDESV (reference sequence). The CDR3 region is CASSRDRAYNSPLHF. The CDR3 DNA is TGTGCCAGCAGCCGGGACAGAGCCTATAATTCACCCCTCCACTTT.

The CDR3 nucleotides are TGTGCCAGCTCACCACCTGACAGGGTAATCGCTTTCTTT. Translating gives CASSPPDRVIAFF. The rearrangement links TRBV18 to TRBJ1-1; TRBD1 agrees at 7 bases. Looked up from germline, CDR1 is KGHSH and CDR2 is LQKENI. The CDR3 extends over 13 amino acids. The ends lost 0 bases at V and 11 bases at J; junction bases unmatched: 6.

CDR3 protein: CASSQDGGQGLSYNSPLHF. The CDR3 region has the DNA TGCGCCAGCAGCCAAGACGGTGGACAGGGACTCTCCTATAATTCACCCCTCCACTTT. The chain combines TRBV4-1 with TRBJ1-6, with 8 bases identical to TRBD1. The V gene's germline CDR1 is MGHRA and CDR2 YSYEKL. The CDR3 runs 19 residues. Trimming removed 0 bases from V and 0 bases from J; junction bases left unmatched: 7.

The CDR3 DNA follows: TGTGCCAGTAGTATGAACCGGGACAGAAGCTCTGGAAACACCATATATTTT. It translates to CASSMNRDRSSGNTIYF. The chain links TRBV19 to TRBJ1-3; 7 bases are a match to TRBD1. The CDR3 consists of 17 residues. Germline-derived CDR1 and CDR2 are LNHDA and SQIVND (reference sequence). J gave up 0 bases and V 3 bases, and 8 bases lay outside the gene matches.

The chain couples TRBV21-1 to TRBJ2-7; the table's D call of TRBD2 was not tested on the DNA. TRBV21-1 has pseudogene status. The CDR3 loop spans 17 amino acids. In DNA, the CDR3 is TGTGCCAGCAGCAGAGGACTAGCGGGAGTTCGGTGGGACGAGCAGTACTTC. This encodes CASSRGLAGVRWDEQYF.

The chain has TRBV13 and TRBJ1-1, with a tentative D call TRBD1 (5 bases). Germline lookup yields CDR1 PRHDT and CDR2 FYEKMQ (reference sequence). Trimming pared 0 bases from V and 3 bases from J, leaving 11 bases between. This CDR3 contains 15 residues. CDR3 nucleotides: TGTGCCAGCAGCTTAGGTTTCCAGGGCTACACTGAAGCTTTCTTT. This codes for CASSLGFQGYTEAFF.

The gene calls are TRBV5-1 and TRBJ1-2; D gene ambiguous. This CDR3 has 14 amino acids. Per germline, CDR1 SGHRS and CDR2 YFSETQ. With 4 bases removed from V and 8 bases from J, the gap between germline ends came to 18 bases. CDR3 DNA: TGCGCCAGCAGCGACCTCGTGCAGGATGAGGGCTACACCTTC. Amino acids: CASSDLVQDEGYTF.

This chain connects TRBV6-2 or TRBV6-3 to TRBJ1-4; D gene unclear. The CDR3 loop spans 11 amino acids. Germline CDR1 MNHEY, CDR2 SVGEGT. V gave up 2 bases and J gave up 8 bases, with 3 bases separating them. The CDR3 DNA reads TGTGCCAGCAGTTACGGCGAAAAACTGTTTTTT. Translation: CASSYGEKLFF.

The rearrangement joins TRBV10-2 to TRBJ1-2, with TRBD1 identical over 7 bases. With V trimmed by 0 bases and J by 4 bases, 5 bases remained unmatched. The germline CDR1 and CDR2 sequences are WSHSY and SAAADI. CDR3 size: 15 residues. The CDR3 here is CASSESGTAPYGYTF. The CDR3 DNA reads as TGCGCCAGCAGTGAGTCCGGGACAGCTCCCTATGGCTACACCTTC.

The gene calls are TRBV5-6 and TRBJ1-2; 8 bases match TRBD1. There are 15 residues in the CDR3. The trim removed 4 bases at V and 1 base at J, leaving 6 bases unmatched. Germline CDR1 and CDR2: SGHDT and YYEEEE. The CDR3 protein is CASSRGQALNYGYTF. The CDR3 DNA sequence: TGTGCCAGCAGCCGGGGACAGGCGCTTAACTATGGCTACACCTTC.